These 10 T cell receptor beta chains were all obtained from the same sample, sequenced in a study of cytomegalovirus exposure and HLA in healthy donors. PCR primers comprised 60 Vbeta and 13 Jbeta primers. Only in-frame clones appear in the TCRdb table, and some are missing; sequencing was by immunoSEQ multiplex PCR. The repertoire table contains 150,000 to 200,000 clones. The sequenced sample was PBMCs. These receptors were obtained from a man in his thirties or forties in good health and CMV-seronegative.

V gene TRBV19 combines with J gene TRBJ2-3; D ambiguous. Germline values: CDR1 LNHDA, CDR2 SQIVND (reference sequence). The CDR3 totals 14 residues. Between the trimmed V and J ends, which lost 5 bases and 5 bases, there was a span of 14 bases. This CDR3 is CASSLQRRRDTQYF. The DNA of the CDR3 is TGTGCCAGTAGTTTGCAACGTCGGAGAGATACGCAGTATTTT.

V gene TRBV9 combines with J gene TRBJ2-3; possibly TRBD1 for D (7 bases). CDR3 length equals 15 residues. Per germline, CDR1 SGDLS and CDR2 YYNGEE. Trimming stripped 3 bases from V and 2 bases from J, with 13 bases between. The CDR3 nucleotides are TGTGCCAGCAGCGACTCAGGGGGGCCCACAGATACGCAGTATTTT. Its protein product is CASSDSGGPTDTQYF.

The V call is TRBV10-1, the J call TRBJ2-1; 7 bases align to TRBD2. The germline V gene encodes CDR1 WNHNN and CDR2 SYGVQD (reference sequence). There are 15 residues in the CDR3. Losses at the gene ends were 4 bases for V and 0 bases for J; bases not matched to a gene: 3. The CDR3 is CASSGGTISYNEQFF. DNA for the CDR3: TGCGCCAGCAGTGGAGGGACTATCTCCTACAATGAGCAGTTCTTC.

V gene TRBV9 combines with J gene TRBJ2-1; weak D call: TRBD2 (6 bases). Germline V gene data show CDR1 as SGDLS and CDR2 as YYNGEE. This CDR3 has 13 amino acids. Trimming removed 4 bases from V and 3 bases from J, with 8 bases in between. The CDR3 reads CASSPTSYNEQFF. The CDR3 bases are TGTGCCAGCAGCCCGACTAGCTACAATGAGCAGTTCTTC.

CDR3 nucleotides: TGTGCCAGCAGCCAAGAGACAGGGATCTCTACTGAAGCTTTCTTT. This encodes CASSQETGISTEAFF. The J gene is TRBJ1-1, the V gene TRBV4-2; TRBD1 matches 7 bases. CDR1 is LGHNA, CDR2 YNFKEQ, per germline. CDR3 length: 15 amino acids. V lost 0 bases to trimming and J lost 5 bases; unmatched junction nucleotides: 6.

The CDR3 spells CASSPDGGAQSSGNTIYF. The DNA for the CDR3 is TGTGCCAGCAGTCCTGATGGAGGGGCGCAGAGCTCTGGAAACACCATATATTTT. The chain combines TRBV11-3 with TRBJ1-3; weak D call: TRBD1 (5 bases). CDR1 is SGHNT, CDR2 YENEEA, per germline. Trimming took 6 bases from V and 0 from J, leaving 21 bases between them. This CDR3 region has 18 residues.

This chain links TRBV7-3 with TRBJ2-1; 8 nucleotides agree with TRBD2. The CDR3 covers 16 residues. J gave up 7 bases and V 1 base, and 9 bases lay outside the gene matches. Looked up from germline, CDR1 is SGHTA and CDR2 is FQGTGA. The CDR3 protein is CASSLKVSGRGNEQFF. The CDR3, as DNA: TGTGCCAGCAGCTTAAAAGTAAGCGGGAGAGGGAATGAGCAGTTCTTC.

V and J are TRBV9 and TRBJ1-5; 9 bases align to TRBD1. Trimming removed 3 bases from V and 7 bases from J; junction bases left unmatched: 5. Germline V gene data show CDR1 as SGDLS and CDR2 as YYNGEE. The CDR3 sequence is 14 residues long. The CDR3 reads CASSGQGVGQPQHF. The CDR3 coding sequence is TGTGCCAGCAGCGGACAGGGGGTCGGCCAGCCCCAGCATTTT. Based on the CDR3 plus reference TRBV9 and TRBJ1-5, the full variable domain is DSGVTQTPKHLITATGQRVTLRCSPRSGDLSVYWYQQSLDQGLQFLIQYYNGEERAKGNILERFSAQQFPDLHSELNLSSLELGDSALYFCASSGQGVGQPQHFGDGTRLSIL.

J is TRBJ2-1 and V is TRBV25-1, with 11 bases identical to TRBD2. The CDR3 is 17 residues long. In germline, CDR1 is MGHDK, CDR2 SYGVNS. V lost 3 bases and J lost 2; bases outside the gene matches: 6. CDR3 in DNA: TGTGCCAGCAGTGAGTCGAGACTAGCGGGACCCTACAATGAGCAGTTCTTC. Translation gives CASSESRLAGPYNEQFF.

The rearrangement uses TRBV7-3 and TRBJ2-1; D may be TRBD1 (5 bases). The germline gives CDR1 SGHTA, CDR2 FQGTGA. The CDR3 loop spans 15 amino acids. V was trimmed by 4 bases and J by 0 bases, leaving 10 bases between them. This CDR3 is CASSSQGSSYNEQFF. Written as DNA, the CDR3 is TGTGCCAGCAGCTCGCAGGGTAGCTCCTACAATGAGCAGTTCTTC. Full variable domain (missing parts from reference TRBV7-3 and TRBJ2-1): GAGVSQTPSNKVTEKGKYVELRCDPISGHTALYWYRQSLGQGPEFLIYFQGTGAADDSGLPNDRFFAVRPEGSVSTLKIQRTERGDSAVYLCASSSQGSSYNEQFFGPGTRLTVL.